This T cell receptor beta chain is drawn from a study of blood T cell repertoires in COVID-19 (dated by TCRdb to 2020 to 2021). About the investigation overall: The collaborator samples originated in the United States, Italy and Spain and spanned the acute and convalescent phases of COVID-19. Where available, HLA class I and class II types were obtained from metadata supplied by the sample provider rather than from assay-based typing. Sample metadata almost always included a de-identified subject ID, COVID-19 status, age in years and sex. The material from the prospective study consisted of cDNA or gDNA derived from T cells, B-cell-depleted T cells, or PBMCs. The repertoires were made available in a free public database intended to serve as a resource for research on the immune response to SARS-CoV-2. The samples were drawn from two sources: the first 160 participants of the ongoing ImmuneRACE study, and 1,000 to 1,500 subjects contributed by 6 global collaborators. The dataset comprised deeply sampled blood TCRbeta repertoires from subjects exposed to, actively infected with, or recovered from COVID-19.

Overall results and qualifications from the work: How much clinical and demographic metadata was included differed by source and by participant, and the metadata was provided uncurated.

V lost 4 bases and J lost 5 bases, and the count of bases not matched to a germline gene is 10. CDR1 SGHRS and CDR2 YFSETQ were looked up in the germline V gene. The CDR3 contains 17 residues, cysteine and phenylalanine counted. Of all the DNA, just the CDR3 is kept, 51 bases in frame from base 1. TCRbeta CDR3 regions were amplified from genomic DNA by means of the immunoSEQ Assay, a bias-controlled multiplex PCR. The original methods were these. The number of nucleated cells in each sample was estimated by amplification of reference gene primers within the assay. To quantify the absolute abundance of each unique TCRbeta CDR3 rearrangement, sequence reads were collapsed and filtered. Productive Simpson clonality was computed per sample as the square root of Simpson's diversity index over productive rearrangements. The immuneACCESS repertoire file appears here via TCRdb, limited to in-frame rearrangements. These files lack a portion of the clones; in checked studies, under half of the deficit traces to unresolved V genes, and the cause of the others is not known. For V, J and clone size, that table is used; D and trimming come from the DNA. Present in this sample are about 100,000 clones, about 90% of which were seen just once. In total, the top ten clones hold 5% of the sample.

Collaborating institutions collected whole blood in K2EDTA tubes following their own protocols. For TCRbeta analysis, collaborators shipped samples in one of three forms: frozen whole blood, isolated PBMCs, or DNA extracted from either of those sample types. This clone was counted a few times. Its binding antigen is unknown. Nothing much larger sits one base from this clone, and base qualities are not available. The source of this sequence is a human donor in a cohort sampled during active COVID-19. This chain is built from TRBV5-1 and TRBJ2-7, and TRBD2 aligns with 15 junction nucleotides. The sample comprised peripheral blood. This receptor carries the CDR3 CASSRGLAGGGSDEQYF. The DNA reads TGCGCCAGCAGCAGGGGACTAGCGGGAGGTGGGTCGGACGAGCAGTACTTC.